Included here is one T cell receptor (beta chain) sequence, with context. The sample holds one count of this clone. Its antigen is unknown. Base qualities are not recorded, but no much larger clone differs from it by a single base. The sample comes from a study of T cell changes during pregnancy in multiple sclerosis (dated by TCRdb to the late 2010s). Some background on the complete study: The study looked at changes in the T cell repertoire across pregnancy in women with multiple sclerosis.

Library construction relied on the immunoSEQ multiplex PCR assay. TCRdb provides this immuneACCESS table in a form limited to in-frame rearrangements. Some clones are lacking; in checked studies, under half of them reflect an unresolved V gene, and why the rest are absent is not known. For this sample the table gives approximately 83,000 clones, of which around 93% were detected only once. The ten largest clones take up 2% to 2.5% of the sample. The specimen was peripheral blood, collected in the third trimester of pregnancy. This clonotype was obtained from a female donor with multiple sclerosis, enrolled in a pregnancy study.

The nucleotide sequence reads as follows: TGTGCCAGCAGTCCCCGGGGAGCCGGATACGAGCAGTACTTC. It translates to CASSPRGAGYEQYF. The chain uses TRBV28 and TRBJ2-7; a tentative D call is TRBD2 (5 bases match). Per the germline V gene, MDHEN is the CDR1 and SYDVKM is the CDR2. V sheds 5 bases and J sheds 4 bases, leaving 15 bases between their ends. The CDR3, from cysteine to phenylalanine, totals 14 residues. The retained sequence is limited to the CDR3, 42 bases, with the frame set at the first base.